Presented here are 25 T cell receptor beta chains from one specimen sequenced in a study of identical twins. One entry per CDR3 protein, called by TCRdb with MiXCR from the 5' RACE reads. This table has approximately 230,000 distinct CDR3 sequences, 6.5% appearing once. This same sample was also taken into another study, of T cells expressing NK-cell markers.

Sequences were obtained from CD8+ T cells sorted from blood. These receptors all come from a young woman in good health.

Many counts were recorded for this clonotype. The chain uses TRBV6-1 and TRBJ1-5, with D tentatively TRBD1 (5 bases). Germline V lookup: CDR1 MNHNS, CDR2 SASEGT. The ends were cut back, 0 bases at V and 2 bases at J, with 8 bases in the middle. The CDR3 is 15 residues long. CDR3 sequence (DNA): TGTGCCAGCAGTGAAGCGGCGGGGGGCAATCAGCCCCAGCATTTT. Translating it yields CASSEAAGGNQPQHF.

This clonotype has at least ten counts. The V gene is TRBV12-3 or TRBV12-4, the J gene TRBJ2-2, with a tentative D call TRBD2 (5 bases). The length of the CDR3 is 13 residues. V gave up 7 bases and J gave up 4 bases, with 10 bases separating them. The CDR3 DNA is TGTGCCAGCAACTACGGGGTCACCGGGGAGCTGTTTTTT. Residues: CASNYGVTGELFF.

This clonotype has just a few counts. The V gene is TRBV6-2 or TRBV6-3, the J gene TRBJ2-7; no definite D call. The CDR3 covers 15 residues. Looked up from germline, CDR1 is MNHEY and CDR2 is SVGEGT. V was clipped by 2 bases and J by 4 bases, with 15 bases between them. The CDR3 region is CASSYGAPVVYEQYF. In DNA form, the CDR3 reads TGTGCCAGCAGTTACGGAGCCCCTGTAGTGTACGAGCAGTACTTC.

In its sample, this clonotype was seen a few times. This chain joins TRBV7-3 and TRBJ1-1; TRBD1 is a possible D gene (6 bases). Germline lookup yields CDR1 SGHTA and CDR2 FQGTGA. Trimming cost V 2 bases and J 5 bases, with 18 bases left between them. The CDR3 consists of 16 residues. The chain's CDR3 is CASSLWGQGMGTEAFF. As DNA, the CDR3 is TGTGCCAGCAGCTTATGGGGGCAGGGAATGGGTACTGAAGCTTTCTTT.

The chain is built from TRBV6-2 or TRBV6-3 and TRBJ2-4, with TRBD1 matching over 10 bases. V gave up 4 bases and J gave up 1 base; unmatched junction bases: 1. Germline CDR1 and CDR2: MNHEY and SVGEGT. The CDR3 spans 15 residues. The DNA of the CDR3 is TGTGCCAGCAGTTCGGACAGGGGGGCCAAAAACATTCAGTACTTC. Translated, it gives CASSSDRGAKNIQYF.

There are a few counts of this clonotype. For the CDR3, the DNA is TGTGCCAGCAGCCATGGAGCGTTTGGGTCAACCTACGAGCAGTACTTC. Encoded protein: CASSHGAFGSTYEQYF. The chain carries TRBV14 and TRBJ2-7; D unresolved. Trimming removed 3 bases at V and 2 bases at J, with 17 bases between. The CDR3 spans 16 residues. Germline CDR1 reads SGHDN; CDR2 reads FVKESK.

This clonotype was detected only a few times. The chain links TRBV20-1 to TRBJ2-1; 8 nucleotides match TRBD2. CDR1 and CDR2 (germline): DFQATT, SNEGSKA (reference sequence). V gave up 3 bases and J gave up 6 bases; unmatched junction bases: 13. The CDR3 length is 16 residues. The CDR3 coding sequence is TGCAGTGCTAGGGACGCCGGGACTAGTCTCCGCAATGAGCAGTTCTTC. This codes for CSARDAGTSLRNEQFF.

The chain has TRBV25-1 and TRBJ2-3, with D unclear. The CDR3 sequence is 15 residues long. The germline V and J ends were trimmed by 2 bases and 4 bases, with 13 bases remaining between them. Germline lookup yields CDR1 MGHDK and CDR2 SYGVNS. This chain's CDR3 is CASSEVLGLPDTQYF. In DNA, the CDR3 is TGTGCCAGCAGTGAAGTCTTAGGGTTGCCAGATACGCAGTATTTT.

This clonotype has at least ten counts. The gene calls are TRBV29-1 and TRBJ2-5; 9 bases match TRBD2. Germline CDR1 SQVTM, CDR2 ANQGSEA. J gave up 4 bases and V 5 bases, and 5 bases lay outside the gene matches. The CDR3 has 13 amino acids. The CDR3 reads CSVRSGSSETQYF. As DNA, the CDR3 is TGCAGCGTTCGTAGCGGGAGCTCAGAGACCCAGTACTTC.

The rearrangement joins TRBV11-2 to TRBJ2-1; maybe TRBD1 (5 bases). The V gene lost 2 bases and the J gene lost 6 bases, with 14 bases spanning the gap. CDR3 length: 15 residues. CDR1 is SGHAT and CDR2 is FQNNGV in the germline V gene. The CDR3 loop reads CASSLRGDRPNEQFF. CDR3 nucleotides: TGTGCCAGCAGCTTAAGGGGTGACAGACCCAATGAGCAGTTCTTC.

This clonotype occurred a few times. The chain employs TRBV7-9 and TRBJ1-1; 9 bases align to TRBD1. V lost 3 bases to trimming and J lost 7 bases; unmatched junction nucleotides: 9. Germline V gives CDR1 SEHNR, CDR2 FQNEAQ (reference sequence). The CDR3 is 15 residues long. This chain's CDR3 is CASSLDRGDRVEAFF. Here the CDR3 DNA reads TGTGCCAGCAGCTTGGACAGGGGCGATAGGGTTGAAGCTTTCTTT. Looking up the rest from reference TRBV7-9 and TRBJ1-1 gives the full variable domain: DTGVSQNPRHKITKRGQNVTFRCDPISEHNRLYWYRQTLGQGPEFLTYFQNEAQLEKSRLLSDRFSAERPKGSFSTLEIQRTEQGDSAMYLCASSLDRGDRVEAFFGQGTRLTVV.

In its sample, this clonotype was seen many times. This chain connects TRBV25-1 to TRBJ2-3; D unclear. Trimming stripped 5 bases from V and 6 bases from J, with 6 bases between. This CDR3 spans 11 amino acids. The germline gives CDR1 MGHDK, CDR2 SYGVNS. CDR3 protein: CASSMGDTQYF. CDR3 nucleotide sequence: TGTGCCAGCAGTATGGGCGATACGCAGTATTTT.

The chain couples TRBV6-1 to TRBJ1-1; D is undetermined. There are 13 residues in the CDR3. Between the trimmed V and J ends, which lost 4 bases and 2 bases, there was a span of 8 bases. Germline V gene sequence: CDR1 MNHNS, CDR2 SASEGT. CDR3 sequence: CASSVVDNTEAFF. As DNA, the CDR3 is TGTGCCAGCAGTGTAGTGGACAACACTGAAGCTTTCTTT.

This clonotype was observed at least ten times. V is TRBV12-3 or TRBV12-4 and J is TRBJ2-5; D tentatively fits TRBD1 or TRBD2 (5 bases each). This CDR3 contains 12 residues. Trimming took off 7 bases at V and 3 bases at J, with 9 bases between the two ends. CDR3: CASKQEEETQYF. CDR3 nucleotides: TGTGCCAGCAAACAGGAGGAAGAGACCCAGTACTTC.

This clonotype has a count of ten or more. This sequence joins TRBV12-3 or TRBV12-4 and TRBJ1-1; D is unclear. V lost 3 bases and J lost 5, with 4 bases in between. The CDR3 is 11 amino acids. CDR3 bases: TGTGCCAGCAGTTTGGAGACTGAAGCTTTCTTT. As protein: CASSLETEAFF.

This clonotype occurred a few times. The chain combines TRBV30 with TRBJ1-2, with D maybe TRBD1 (5 bases). The CDR3 runs to 11 residues. The germline V gene has CDR1 GTSNPN and CDR2 SVGIG (reference sequence). V lost 4 bases to trimming and J lost 12 bases, with 15 bases between them. The CDR3 nucleotides are TGTGCCTGGAATGGGGGGGAGGAGGACACCTTC. Its translation is CAWNGGEEDTF.

This clonotype was detected many times. The chain couples TRBV5-5 to TRBJ1-1, with D maybe TRBD1 (5 bases). Trimming cost V 0 bases and J 4 bases, with 13 bases left between them. This CDR3 is 15 amino acids long. Germline lookup yields CDR1 SGHKS and CDR2 YYEKEE (reference sequence). The CDR3 reads CASSLVGLGTTEAFF. For the CDR3, the DNA is TGTGCCAGCAGCTTGGTAGGCCTGGGGACCACTGAAGCTTTCTTT.

This clonotype was counted a few times. V and J are TRBV7-9 and TRBJ1-1, with TRBD1 matching 7 bases. Trimming removed 5 bases from V and 2 bases from J; junction bases left unmatched: 5. The CDR3 length is 14 residues. CDR1 and CDR2 from the germline V gene are SEHNR and FQNEAQ (reference sequence). Here the CDR3 reads CASSPDRANTEAFF. DNA for the CDR3: TGTGCCAGCAGCCCAGACAGGGCAAACACTGAAGCTTTCTTT.

This clonotype was recorded a few times. V usage is TRBV20-1 and J usage is TRBJ2-7; D gene unclear. The CDR3 sequence is 13 residues long. Germline CDR1 and CDR2: DFQATT and SNEGSKA (reference sequence). The V gene lost 5 bases and the J gene lost 7 bases, with 18 bases spanning the gap. The CDR3 spells CSAPTTSLREQYF. In nucleotides, the CDR3 is TGCAGTGCTCCTACGACCAGCTTGAGAGAGCAGTACTTC.

V is TRBV12-3 or TRBV12-4 and J is TRBJ2-7; perhaps TRBD2 as D (5 bases). The CDR3 runs to 14 residues. V dropped 1 base and J dropped 3 bases, with 10 bases sitting between them. Here the CDR3 reads CASSLGTEGYEQYF. CDR3 DNA: TGTGCCAGCAGTTTAGGGACCGAGGGCTACGAGCAGTACTTC.

The chain recombines TRBV12-3 or TRBV12-4 with TRBJ2-2; possibly TRBD2 for D (5 bases). The V end was cut by 8 bases, the J end by 9 bases, with 13 bases between. This CDR3 comprises 12 residues. The CDR3 sequence: CASYNGVWELFF. The CDR3 coding sequence is TGTGCCAGCTATAACGGGGTCTGGGAGCTGTTTTTT.

This clonotype occurred a few times. V usage is TRBV28 and J usage is TRBJ2-2; no clear D gene. V lost 8 bases and J 2 bases, leaving 15 bases between the germline ends. The CDR3 consists of 15 residues. Per germline, CDR1 MDHEN and CDR2 SYDVKM. CDR3 region: CASQSAAINTGELFF. The CDR3 DNA follows: TGTGCCAGCCAATCCGCGGCTATTAACACCGGGGAGCTGTTTTTT.

The chain carries TRBV20-1 and TRBJ2-1; 7 positions agree with TRBD1. The V gene's germline CDR1 is DFQATT and CDR2 SNEGSKA (reference sequence). The CDR3 loop spans 15 amino acids. V dropped 4 bases and J dropped 0; count of bases not matched to a gene: 6. The CDR3 sequence: CSAKGTVSSYNEQFF. CDR3 in DNA: TGCAGTGCTAAGGGGACAGTGAGCTCCTACAATGAGCAGTTCTTC.

This chain connects TRBV12-3 or TRBV12-4 to TRBJ1-5, with D possibly matching TRBD1 (6 bases). The CDR3 is made up of 14 amino acids. V was cut by 3 bases and J by 9 bases, with 15 bases left in between. The CDR3 protein is CASSFFGGSGPQHF. CDR3 nucleotides: TGTGCCAGCAGTTTTTTTGGGGGCTCAGGGCCCCAGCATTTT.

The chain has TRBV7-6 and TRBJ2-7, with 9 bases fitting TRBD1. The germline V gene encodes CDR1 SGHVS and CDR2 FNYEAQ. This CDR3 region has 16 residues. J was trimmed by 3 bases and V by 3 bases; bases with no gene match: 9. CDR3 loop: CASSLEPLDRGYEQYF. The CDR3 DNA follows: TGTGCCAGCAGCTTGGAACCTTTGGACAGGGGCTACGAGCAGTACTTC.